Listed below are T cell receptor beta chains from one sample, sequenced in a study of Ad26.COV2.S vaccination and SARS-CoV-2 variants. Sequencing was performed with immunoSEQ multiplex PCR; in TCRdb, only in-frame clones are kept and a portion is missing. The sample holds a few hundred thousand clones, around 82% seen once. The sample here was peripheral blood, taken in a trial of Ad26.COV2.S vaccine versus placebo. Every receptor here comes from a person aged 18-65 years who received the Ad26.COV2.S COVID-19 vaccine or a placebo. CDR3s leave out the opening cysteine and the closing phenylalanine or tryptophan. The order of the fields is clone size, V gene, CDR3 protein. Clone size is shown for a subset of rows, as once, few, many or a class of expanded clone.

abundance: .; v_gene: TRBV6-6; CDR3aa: ARRDRDGYT
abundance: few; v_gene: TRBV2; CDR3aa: ASSVQANEQF
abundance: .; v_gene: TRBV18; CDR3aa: ASSPPGATQY
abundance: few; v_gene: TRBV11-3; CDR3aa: ASSLVFRDEQY
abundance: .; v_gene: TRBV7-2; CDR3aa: ASSFREGHAGSGYT
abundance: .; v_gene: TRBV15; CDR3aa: ATSRDIGQQGREY
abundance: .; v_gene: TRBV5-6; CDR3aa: ASSTPGDYEQY
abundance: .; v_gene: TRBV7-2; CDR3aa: ASSLERQINEKLF
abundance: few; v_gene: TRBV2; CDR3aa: ASSLSGRMNTGELF
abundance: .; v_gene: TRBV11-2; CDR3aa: ASSLEGSGNTIY
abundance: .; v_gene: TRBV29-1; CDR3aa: SVRMVVEAF
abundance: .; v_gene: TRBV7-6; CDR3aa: ASSLAGTEAF
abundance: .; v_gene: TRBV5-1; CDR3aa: ASSLDTAGETQY